Sequencing of this T cell receptor beta chain was carried out in a study of cytomegalovirus exposure and HLA in healthy donors. Overall study findings and caveats: Reports showed the classifier diagnosing cytomegalovirus status with high specificity and sensitivity.

The CDR3 has 16 residues. Trimming pared 8 bases from V and 7 bases from J, leaving 23 bases between. Looked up from germline, CDR1 is MRHNA and CDR2 is SNTAGT. Libraries were prepared by immunoSEQ multiplex PCR; TCRdb keeps only in-frame clonotypes and omits some of them. The sample carries 150,000 to 200,000 clones, roughly nine tenths recorded once. As regards this clone: Its antigen is unidentified.

This TCR was recovered from a woman younger than 35 in good health and CMV-seropositive. Material: PBMCs. The V gene is TRBV6-4, the J gene TRBJ2-2, with D maybe TRBD1 (5 bases). In DNA form, the CDR3 reads TGTGCCAGCCCTCGGGCCGGAAGGGGCTATGGCGGGGAGCTGTTTTTT. Amino acids: CASPRAGRGYGGELFF.